The 19 T cell receptor beta chains below come from one sample, sequenced in a study of regulatory T cells in long-lasting Graves disease. Building of the TCR beta libraries involved iRepertoire HTBI primers and Arm-PCR of CDR3 regions. TCRdb re-called the multiplex PCR reads with MiXCR, one entry per CDR3 protein. The sample lists approximately 470,000 distinct CDR3 sequences, around 20% seen once, with about 7.8% in the top ten. Time point reported: persistent/refractory GD, antithyroid drugs over 5 years with positive TRAb. The authors made the TCR library using RNA they extracted from PBMCs. The sample here was peripheral blood mononuclear cells (PBMCs), taken when the disease was refractory, from a patient treated with antithyroid drugs. The receptor source for this set is a female donor with Graves disease.

This clonotype was seen ten or more times. This chain connects TRBV28 to TRBJ1-5, with unresolved D. Germline V lookup: CDR1 MDHEN, CDR2 SYDVKM. The CDR3 consists of 17 residues. V was trimmed by 5 bases and J by 3 bases, leaving 20 bases between them. CDR3 region: CASSTTNPGFLNQPQHF. Written as DNA, the CDR3 is TGTGCCAGCAGTACCACGAACCCCGGATTCCTCAATCAGCCCCAGCATTTT.

Worth noting for this clonotype: Lacking the conserved final phenylalanine or tryptophan, this CDR3 likely reflects a read error. V gene TRBV11-2 combines with J gene TRBJ2-2, with D possibly TRBD2 on 6 matching bases. V was shortened by 3 bases and J by 5 bases, with 10 bases between the two germline ends. Germline values: CDR1 SGHAT, CDR2 FQNNGV. The CDR3 is 14 residues long. As DNA, the CDR3 is TGTGCCAGCAGCTTTACGGGAGTAACCGGGGAGCTGTTTCTT. Residues: CASSFTGVTGELFL.

This clonotype was picked up a small number of times. The rearrangement joins TRBV18 to TRBJ2-7, with D possibly TRBD2 on 5 matching bases. CDR1 KGHSH and CDR2 LQKENI come from the germline V gene. Trimming took off 0 bases at V and 4 bases at J, with 16 bases between the two ends. The CDR3 has 16 amino acids. CDR3 DNA: TGTGCCAGCTCACCACCGAATCGGGGATCGGCGTACGAGCAGTACTTC. It is translated as CASSPPNRGSAYEQYF.

This clonotype appeared a few times. This chain links TRBV11-2 with TRBJ1-1; maybe TRBD1 (5 bases). Germline CDR1 and CDR2: SGHAT and FQNNGV. V shed 2 bases and J shed 0 bases, with 10 bases lying between them. There are 15 residues in the CDR3. The DNA of the CDR3 is TGTGCCAGCAGCTTAAAACCGGGGCTGAACACTGAAGCTTTCTTT. This gives the protein CASSLKPGLNTEAFF.

Many counts were recorded for this clonotype. V gene TRBV28 combines with J gene TRBJ1-1; tentative D call: TRBD1 (5 bases). The CDR3 is 15 residues long. Trimming removed 7 bases from V and 0 bases from J, with 15 bases in between. Germline V gives CDR1 MDHEN, CDR2 SYDVKM. In DNA form, the CDR3 reads TGTGCCAGCACTCTGACCCGGGGGATGAACACTGAAGCTTTCTTT. Translated: CASTLTRGMNTEAFF.

This clonotype was found many times. The chain joins TRBV28 to TRBJ2-7; perhaps TRBD1 as D (6 bases). CDR1 is MDHEN, CDR2 SYDVKM, per germline. With 5 bases removed from V and 6 bases from J, the gap between germline ends came to 17 bases. This CDR3 region has 14 residues. The CDR3 DNA sequence: TGTGCCAGCAGTCCCCCCAGGGAAGGGGGCGAGCAGTACTTC. As protein: CASSPPREGGEQYF.

This clonotype appeared many times. The V gene is TRBV7-2, the J gene TRBJ2-7; TRBD2 might be the D (6 bases). With 4 bases removed from V and 0 bases from J, the gap between germline ends came to 13 bases. This CDR3 has 15 residues. Germline V gives CDR1 SGHTA, CDR2 FQGNSA. DNA for the CDR3: TGTGCCAGCAGCTCTAGCGCAAGTTCCTCCTACGAGCAGTACTTC. Its protein is CASSSSASSSYEQYF.

About this clonotype itself: One base away lies a much larger clone, so this may be a sequencing read error. J is TRBJ2-2 and V is TRBV6-2 or TRBV6-3, with D maybe TRBD2 (7 bases). CDR3 length: 15 residues. Germline CDR1 is MNHEY and CDR2 is SVGEGT. CDR3 residues: CASSQRGAYTGEPFF. The CDR3 DNA reads as TGTGCCAGCAGTCAACGGGGGGCGTACACCGGGGAGCCGTTTTTT.

This clonotype was seen repeatedly, ten times or more. J is TRBJ2-5 and V is TRBV28; TRBD2 matches at 8 bases. The J segment lost 5 bases and the V segment lost 6 bases, leaving 14 bases of the junction unmatched. This CDR3 region has 16 residues. Germline CDR1 and CDR2: MDHEN and SYDVKM. The CDR3 loop reads CASSSGMLAGLETQYF. CDR3 bases: TGTGCCAGCAGCTCAGGGATGTTAGCGGGATTGGAGACCCAGTACTTC.

This clonotype appeared many times. The gene calls are TRBV2 and TRBJ2-5; 9 positions agree with TRBD1. Germline V gene lookup returns CDR1 SNHLY and CDR2 FYNNEI. The CDR3 consists of 12 residues. The DNA of the CDR3 is TGTGCGTCGACAGGGGGTGGGGAGACCCAGTACTTC. As protein: CASTGGGETQYF.

There are a few counts of this clonotype. The rearrangement links TRBV20-1 to TRBJ1-5; TRBD1 might be the D (6 bases). Trimming cost V 8 bases and J 7 bases, with 21 bases left between them. Germline V gene data show CDR1 as DFQATT and CDR2 as SNEGSKA (reference sequence). This CDR3 is built from 14 residues. The CDR3 protein is CSSWTDEKSQPQHF. CDR3 coding DNA: TGCAGTTCGTGGACAGATGAAAAATCGCAGCCCCAGCATTTT.

This clonotype showed up just a few times. V usage is TRBV18 and J usage is TRBJ1-2; possibly TRBD1 for D (6 bases). The ends were cut back, 3 bases at V and 4 bases at J, with 18 bases in the middle. The germline CDR1 and CDR2 sequences are KGHSH and LQKENI. This CDR3 comprises 16 residues. This chain's CDR3 is CASSPVAGVPAYGYTF. The DNA for the CDR3 is TGTGCCAGCTCACCCGTTGCAGGGGTTCCGGCCTATGGCTACACCTTC.

This clonotype showed up just once. The rearrangement joins TRBV19 to TRBJ1-1, with D possibly being TRBD1 (5 bases). V gave up 7 bases and J gave up 3 bases, with 12 bases separating them. CDR3 length equals 13 residues. Per germline, CDR1 LNHDA and CDR2 SQIVND (reference sequence). DNA of the CDR3: TGTGCCAGTACGGAGCGGGGGTACACTGAAGCTTTCTTT. Translating it yields CASTERGYTEAFF.

In its sample, this clonotype was seen many times. This chain connects TRBV28 to TRBJ1-5; D is ambiguous. Trimming left V 8 bases short and J 2 bases short, with 16 bases between. The CDR3 sequence is 15 residues long. Germline assignment: CDR1 MDHEN and CDR2 SYDVKM. The CDR3 DNA reads as TGTGCCAGCGGCTATCAAGGGTTTGGCAATCAGCCCCAGCATTTT. Translating it yields CASGYQGFGNQPQHF.

The V gene is TRBV5-6, the J gene TRBJ1-1; 7 nucleotides align to TRBD1. The germline CDR1 and CDR2 sequences are SGHDT and YYEEEE. V lost 1 base and J lost 4; bases outside the gene matches: 4. The CDR3 spans 14 residues. The CDR3 loop is CASSLQQGFTEAFF. CDR3 nucleotide sequence: TGTGCCAGCAGCTTGCAACAGGGGTTCACTGAAGCTTTCTTT.

The CDR3 spells CASRFPSGGMAGELFF. CDR3 bases: TGTGCCAGCAGATTCCCCTCAGGGGGTATGGCCGGGGAGCTGTTTTTT. This chain joins TRBV6-1 and TRBJ2-2; the match to TRBD1 covers 7 bases. V lost 6 bases to trimming and J lost 6 bases; unmatched junction nucleotides: 13. The germline V gene has CDR1 MNHNS and CDR2 SASEGT. This CDR3 has 16 amino acids.

This clonotype was seen at least ten times. J is TRBJ2-5 and V is TRBV20-1, with 9 positions matching TRBD2. The CDR3 extends over 11 amino acids. In germline, CDR1 is DFQATT, CDR2 SNEGSKA (reference sequence). V was pared by 6 bases and J by 5 bases, with 1 base of the junction left unmatched. The CDR3 DNA is TGCAGTGCGAGCGGGGGGGAGACCCAGTACTTC. The encoded protein is CSASGGETQYF.

This clonotype was observed at least ten times. The rearrangement uses TRBV27 and TRBJ1-5; 7 nucleotides align to TRBD1. CDR1 and CDR2 from the germline V gene are MNHEY and SMNVEV (reference sequence). Trimming took 6 bases from V and 9 from J; bases not matched to a gene: 5. The CDR3 covers 12 residues. The CDR3 sequence is CASRTGDRPQHF. CDR3 bases: TGTGCCAGCAGAACAGGGGATCGGCCCCAGCATTTT.

The V and J genes are TRBV19 and TRBJ2-6; 7 bases agree with TRBD1. Germline assignment: CDR1 LNHDA and CDR2 SQIVND (reference sequence). The CDR3 is 19 residues long. V was clipped by 7 bases and J by 0 bases; unmatched bases: 15. CDR3 sequence: CASKESRQGPFSGANVLTF. As DNA, the CDR3 is TGTGCCAGTAAGGAATCAAGACAGGGACCCTTCTCTGGGGCCAACGTCCTGACTTTC.